Below, 29 T cell receptor beta chains from the same sample are listed, as sequenced in a study of beta chain features in type 1 diabetes. What was sequenced were expressed TCRB transcripts, since all of the isolated RNA had been reverse transcribed. Libraries were prepared by immunoSEQ multiplex PCR; TCRdb keeps only in-frame clonotypes and omits some of them. Of around 250,000 clones listed, about 70% were seen once; the top ten hold around 0.057%. Sequenced: naive CD4+ T cells from blood. The receptors here all came from a man aged 25-45 years in good health.

This chain connects TRBV9 to TRBJ2-7; the match to TRBD2 covers 10 bases. The germline V gene has CDR1 SGDLS and CDR2 YYNGEE. Trimming took 7 bases from V and 4 from J; bases not matched to a gene: 8. The CDR3 is 14 amino acids. The CDR3 loop reads CASGRTSGVYEQYF. The CDR3 nucleotides read TGTGCCAGCGGACGGACTAGCGGTGTGTACGAGCAGTACTTC.

This clone was seen more than once but under ten times. The rearrangement uses TRBV29-1 and TRBJ2-3; tentatively, D is TRBD1 or TRBD2 (6 bases each). The V and J ends lost 7 bases and 6 bases respectively, with 17 bases between them. The CDR3 sequence is 13 residues long. Germline values: CDR1 SQVTM, CDR2 ANQGSEA. The CDR3 loop reads CSAARGRGDTQYF. The CDR3 DNA follows: TGCAGCGCCGCCCGGGGGCGCGGGGATACGCAGTATTTT.

This clone was counted between two and nine times. The genes are TRBV30 and TRBJ1-1; D gene ambiguous. V gave up 0 bases and J gave up 1 base, with 6 bases separating them. Germline-derived CDR1 and CDR2 are GTSNPN and SVGIG (reference sequence). This CDR3 spans 13 amino acids. The CDR3 DNA reads TGTGCCTGGAGTGTAACGGAGAACACTGAAGCTTTCTTT. Residues: CAWSVTENTEAFF.

The chain couples TRBV27 to TRBJ1-2; a possible D gene is TRBD1 (5 bases). CDR3 size: 15 residues. Trimming left V 2 bases short and J 3 bases short, with 13 bases between. Germline assignment: CDR1 MNHEY and CDR2 SMNVEV (reference sequence). CDR3 sequence (DNA): TGTGCCAGCAGTTTAAGGAGGACACCCGACTATGGCTACACCTTC. It encodes CASSLRRTPDYGYTF.

The chain couples TRBV15 to TRBJ2-4; D is unresolved. V was clipped by 8 bases and J by 0 bases, with 8 bases between them. The CDR3 has 13 residues. Germline V lookup: CDR1 LNHNV, CDR2 YYDKDF (reference sequence). CDR3 amino acids: CATAQGAKNIQYF. DNA for the CDR3: TGTGCCACCGCCCAAGGAGCCAAAAACATTCAGTACTTC.

About this clone itself: The sample carries other DNA sequences with the same CDR3. V usage is TRBV29-1 and J usage is TRBJ2-5, with D perhaps TRBD2 (5 bases). This CDR3 spans 12 amino acids. Trimming pared 2 bases from V and 4 bases from J, leaving 8 bases between. Germline V gene data show CDR1 as SQVTM and CDR2 as ANQGSEA. The CDR3 nucleotides are TGCAGCGTTGAATCTGGAGGAGAGACCCAGTACTTC. It is translated as CSVESGGETQYF.

The table lists this clone with a few counts. The chain carries TRBV30 and TRBJ2-7; D uncertain. With 3 bases removed from V and 3 bases from J, the gap between germline ends came to 12 bases. Looked up from germline, CDR1 is GTSNPN and CDR2 is SVGIG (reference sequence). CDR3 length equals 13 residues. CDR3 sequence reads: CAWSGRSDYEQYF. In DNA form, the CDR3 reads TGTGCCTGGAGCGGCAGGAGCGACTACGAGCAGTACTTC.

V gene TRBV13 combines with J gene TRBJ2-1; TRBD1 might be the D (6 bases). Germline-derived CDR1 and CDR2 are PRHDT and FYEKMQ (reference sequence). Trimming left V 5 bases short and J 7 bases short, with 21 bases between. The CDR3 runs 16 residues. In nucleotides, the CDR3 is TGTGCCAGCAGCCACGACAGGTCTGGAATCTTGAATGAGCAGTTCTTC. Residues: CASSHDRSGILNEQFF.

V gene TRBV18 combines with J gene TRBJ2-7; TRBD2 matches at 8 bases. This CDR3 has 19 amino acids. V lost 3 bases to trimming and J lost 3 bases; unmatched junction nucleotides: 19. Germline V lookup: CDR1 KGHSH, CDR2 LQKENI. The CDR3 nucleotides are TGTGCCAGCTCACCGTCGCGTACAGGTACTGAGCGGGGGAACTACGAGCAGTACTTC. It encodes CASSPSRTGTERGNYEQYF.

This chain connects TRBV7-2 to TRBJ2-7, with TRBD2 identical over 9 bases. The V gene's germline CDR1 is SGHTA and CDR2 FQGNSA. V shed 6 bases and J 0 bases; nucleotides not matched to a gene: 3. The CDR3 is made up of 14 amino acids. The chain's CDR3 is CASRAGLASYEQYF. Here the CDR3 DNA reads TGTGCCAGCAGAGCGGGACTAGCCTCCTACGAGCAGTACTTC.

This clone was found a few times. Other nucleotide sequences from this sample produce the same CDR3. This chain joins TRBV29-1 and TRBJ1-1; the match to TRBD1 covers 8 bases. Germline V lookup: CDR1 SQVTM, CDR2 ANQGSEA. The J segment lost 2 bases and the V segment lost 7 bases, leaving 3 bases of the junction unmatched. The CDR3 totals 12 residues. CDR3: CSAGQGNTEAFF. The CDR3 DNA follows: TGCAGCGCCGGACAGGGTAACACTGAAGCTTTCTTT.

V usage is TRBV30 and J usage is TRBJ2-7, with unresolved D. Germline values: CDR1 GTSNPN, CDR2 SVGIG (reference sequence). The CDR3 is 12 amino acids. Trimming pared 4 bases from V and 1 base from J, leaving 8 bases between. Written as DNA, the CDR3 is TGTGCCTGGAATCCAGGATCCTACGAGCAGTACTTC. Its translation: CAWNPGSYEQYF.

This chain connects TRBV6-5 to TRBJ2-2; 8 bases line up with TRBD2. V lost 6 bases and J lost 7; bases outside the gene matches: 10. This CDR3 spans 15 amino acids. The germline V gene encodes CDR1 MNHEY and CDR2 SVGAGI. Here the CDR3 DNA reads TGTGCCAGCAGACCCCAAAACGGGAGGGTCGGGGAGCTGTTTTTT. Its translation: CASRPQNGRVGELFF.

The chain combines TRBV30 with TRBJ2-2; the D is unclear. V lost 3 bases and J lost 2, with 13 bases in between. The germline V gene encodes CDR1 GTSNPN and CDR2 SVGIG (reference sequence). The CDR3 has 15 residues. The CDR3 here is CAWSPVLSNTGELFF. In nucleotides, the CDR3 is TGTGCCTGGAGCCCCGTCTTATCCAACACCGGGGAGCTGTTTTTT.

This clone is a singleton in its sample. This rearrangement joins TRBV29-1 to TRBJ1-2; TRBD1 agrees at 7 bases. With V trimmed by 5 bases and J by 2 bases, 2 bases remained unmatched. This CDR3 contains 12 residues. CDR1 is SQVTM and CDR2 is ANQGSEA in the germline V gene. The CDR3 DNA is TGCAGCGTTCGGACAGGAAACTATGGCTACACCTTC. Amino acid sequence: CSVRTGNYGYTF.

The chain couples TRBV5-1 to TRBJ2-3; 8 bases align to TRBD2. Looked up from germline, CDR1 is SGHRS and CDR2 is YFSETQ. V lost 4 bases, J lost 2 bases, and 3 bases stayed unmatched. The CDR3 is 14 residues long. Here the CDR3 DNA reads TGCGCCAGCAGCATTAGCGGGGCCACAGATACGCAGTATTTT. Residues: CASSISGATDTQYF. Drawing the rest from reference TRBV5-1 and TRBJ2-3, the complete variable domain is KAGVTQTPRYLIKTRGQQVTLSCSPISGHRSVSWYQQTPGQGLQFLFEYFSETQRNKGNFPGRFSGRQFSNSRSEMNVSTLELGDSALYLCASSISGATDTQYFGPGTRLTVL.

The chain recombines TRBV6-6 with TRBJ1-6; D is uncertain. The CDR3 runs to 13 residues. Germline V gene sequence: CDR1 MNHNY, CDR2 SVGAGI (reference sequence). Trimming cost V 2 bases and J 10 bases, with 9 bases left between them. The CDR3 DNA reads as TGTGCCAGCAGTTACAGCCAGATGTCACCCCTCCACTTT. Translation: CASSYSQMSPLHF.

The chain couples TRBV9 to TRBJ2-1, with unresolved D. The CDR3 is 19 residues long. The germline V gene encodes CDR1 SGDLS and CDR2 YYNGEE. V was shortened by 4 bases and J by 0 bases, with 23 bases between the two germline ends. DNA of the CDR3: TGTGCCAGCAGCACCCCCACGCGAGTTCGGTCGAGCTCCTACAATGAGCAGTTCTTC. Protein sequence: CASSTPTRVRSSSYNEQFF.

The count of this clone is one. The chain couples TRBV30 to TRBJ1-5; no definite D call. The CDR3 totals 14 residues. Trimming took 1 base from V and 3 from J, leaving 10 bases between them. Per germline, CDR1 GTSNPN and CDR2 SVGIG (reference sequence). The CDR3 loop reads CAWSAGGPNQPQHF. As DNA, the CDR3 is TGTGCCTGGAGTGCGGGTGGCCCCAATCAGCCCCAGCATTTT. The entire variable domain, with the rest obtained from reference TRBV30 and TRBJ1-5, is as follows: SQTIHQWPATLVQPVGSPLSLECTVEGTSNPNLYWYRQAAGRGLQLLFYSVGIGQISSEVPQNLSASRPQDRQFILSSKKLLLSDSGFYLCAWSAGGPNQPQHFGDGTRLSIL.

There are a few counts of this clone. The chain joins TRBV9 to TRBJ1-1; no clear D gene. The CDR3 runs 14 residues. Germline CDR1 SGDLS, CDR2 YYNGEE. Trimming pared 2 bases from V and 1 base from J, leaving 9 bases between. CDR3 region: CASSVRPQNTEAFF. The CDR3 DNA reads as TGTGCCAGCAGCGTTAGACCTCAGAACACTGAAGCTTTCTTT.

The rearrangement links TRBV30 to TRBJ2-3; D is ambiguous. V gave up 2 bases and J gave up 3 bases, with 12 bases separating them. Germline CDR1 and CDR2: GTSNPN and SVGIG (reference sequence). This CDR3 spans 14 amino acids. The CDR3 sequence is CAWSYGLTTDTQYF. The CDR3, as DNA: TGTGCCTGGAGTTACGGGTTAACGACAGATACGCAGTATTTT.

A few counts support this clone. The chain couples TRBV9 to TRBJ2-1; D gene ambiguous. The V end lost 0 bases, the J end lost 7 bases, and 17 bases lay between the germline ends. The CDR3 covers 16 residues. CDR1 and CDR2 from the germline V gene are SGDLS and YYNGEE. Here the CDR3 DNA reads TGTGCCAGCAGCGTAGCCTCGAGCCCCTTTATGAATGAGCAGTTCTTC. This codes for CASSVASSPFMNEQFF.

The chain combines TRBV7-2 with TRBJ2-4; no definite D call. From germline, CDR1 is SGHTA and CDR2 FQGNSA. There are 15 residues in the CDR3. Between the trimmed V and J ends, which lost 1 base and 3 bases, there was a span of 10 bases. The CDR3 is CASSLVKAFKNIQYF. In DNA, the CDR3 is TGTGCCAGCAGCTTAGTTAAGGCCTTCAAAAACATTCAGTACTTC.

V usage is TRBV21-1 and J usage is TRBJ2-7; the table's D call, TRBD1, has no DNA check behind it. TRBV21-1 is described as a pseudogene. This CDR3 comprises 15 residues. The DNA of the CDR3 is TGTGCCAGTCCCGGGACAGGCTACCCATGGAGGGAGCAGTACTTC. It yields the protein CASPGTGYPWREQYF.

The chain uses TRBV18 and TRBJ2-6; no firm D call. V was pared by 3 bases and J by 2 bases, with 8 bases between. The CDR3 totals 15 residues. The germline V gene encodes CDR1 KGHSH and CDR2 LQKENI. The CDR3 bases are TGTGCCAGCTCACCGGCAGGTACTGGGGCCAACGTCCTGACTTTC. It yields the protein CASSPAGTGANVLTF.

This chain joins TRBV13 and TRBJ2-4; tentatively, D is TRBD2 (5 bases). CDR1 PRHDT and CDR2 FYEKMQ come from the germline V gene (reference sequence). CDR3 size: 16 residues. With 5 bases removed from V and 1 base from J, the gap between germline ends came to 15 bases. For the CDR3, the DNA is TGTGCCAGCAGCCCCGAGGGTCCAGCCGCCAAAAACATTCAGTACTTC. Encoded protein: CASSPEGPAAKNIQYF.

The V gene is TRBV29-1, the J gene TRBJ2-6, with D tentatively TRBD1 (5 bases). Germline CDR1 is SQVTM and CDR2 is ANQGSEA. The CDR3 is 14 residues long. The V and J ends lost 5 bases and 0 bases respectively, with 8 bases between them. The CDR3 loop is CSVPTVSGANVLTF. CDR3 bases: TGCAGCGTTCCGACAGTCTCTGGGGCCAACGTCCTGACTTTC. Full variable domain (remainder filled in from reference TRBV29-1 and TRBJ2-6): SAVISQKPSRDICQRGTSLTIQCQVDSQVTMMFWYRQQPGQSLTLIATANQGSEATYESGFVIDKFPISRPNLTFSTLTVSNMSPEDSSIYLCSVPTVSGANVLTFGAGSRLTVL.

This clone was counted a few times. The chain employs TRBV5-4 and TRBJ2-7; D is perhaps TRBD1 (5 bases). Germline CDR1 is SGHNT and CDR2 is YYREEE (reference sequence). This CDR3 has 14 amino acids. Trimming cost V 0 bases and J 4 bases, with 11 bases left between them. The CDR3 DNA follows: TGTGCCAGCAGCTTGGATAGGGGCCCTTACGAGCAGTACTTC. Amino acid sequence: CASSLDRGPYEQYF.

The chain is built from TRBV7-9 and TRBJ2-5; no clear D. Germline values: CDR1 SEHNR, CDR2 FQNEAQ (reference sequence). The germline V and J ends were trimmed by 5 bases and 0 bases, with 10 bases remaining between them. CDR3 size: 14 residues. The CDR3 reads CASSAVTYQETQYF. CDR3 nucleotides: TGTGCCAGCAGCGCCGTGACCTACCAAGAGACCCAGTACTTC.